This T cell receptor (beta chain) emerged from a study of blood T cell repertoires in COVID-19. Turning to the study itself: COVID-19 samples, acute and convalescent, were from the United States, Italy and Spain. Nucleic acid was either cDNA or gDNA, and it came from T cells, B-cell-depleted T cells, or PBMCs.

Looked up from germline, CDR1 is MGHRA and CDR2 is YSYEKL. V trimming: 3 bases; J trimming: 4 bases; junction bases outside the gene matches: 4. The CDR3 has 14 amino acids. In the original analysis: Amplification with reference gene primers provided the estimates of nucleated cell counts. The table came from immunoSEQ multiplex PCR; TCRdb's copy has only in-frame clones and leaves some out. The DNA gave D and trimming, while V, J and clone size come from that table. Counted here are 110,000 to 150,000 clones, approximately 83% occurring once; the ten biggest clones make up 3%. The V call is TRBV4-1, the J call TRBJ2-7; 9 bases line up with TRBD1. The sample was peripheral blood. The TCR originated in a woman aged 80 or older with acute or convalescent COVID-19. CDR3 DNA: TGCGCCAGCAGCCATGGGACAGGGTATTACGAGCAGTACTTC. Amino acids: CASSHGTGYYEQYF.